The 21 T cell receptor beta chains given below trace back to one sample, sequenced in a study of cytomegalovirus exposure and HLA in healthy donors. Use of 60 Vbeta and 13 Jbeta primers characterized the PCR. Repertoires were generated with immunoSEQ multiplex PCR, while TCRdb's copy carries only in-frame clones and drops some. The sample consists of roughly 160,000 clones, around 80% of them appearing once. The sample taken for sequencing was PBMCs. The receptor set was obtained from a man between 40 and 49 years old in good health and CMV-seronegative.

This sequence joins TRBV6-1 and TRBJ1-5; no firm D call. Per germline, CDR1 MNHNS and CDR2 SASEGT. V lost 5 bases and J lost 7, with 12 bases in between. The length of the CDR3 is 13 residues. The CDR3 sequence: CASSYQDGQPQHF. Here the CDR3 DNA reads TGTGCCAGCAGTTATCAGGATGGACAGCCCCAGCATTTT.

This sequence joins TRBV6-1 and TRBJ2-7; 11 nucleotides match TRBD1. The CDR3 runs to 15 residues. Trimming removed 1 base from V and 7 bases from J; junction bases left unmatched: 6. Per germline, CDR1 MNHNS and CDR2 SASEGT. CDR3 nucleotide sequence: TGTGCCAGCAGTGAAGGAGGACAGGGGGCTGGAGAGCAGTACTTC. It codes for CASSEGGQGAGEQYF.

The chain is built from TRBV7-2 and TRBJ2-7, with D possibly TRBD2 on 5 matching bases. The CDR3 has 12 residues. V was cut by 1 base and J by 7 bases, with 8 bases left in between. CDR1 and CDR2 (germline): SGHTA, FQGNSA. In DNA, the CDR3 is TGTGCCAGCAGCTTAGTACGCGGGGAGCAGTACTTC. It specifies CASSLVRGEQYF.

The rearrangement joins TRBV12-5 to TRBJ1-1; D remains unclear. Per the germline V gene, CDR1 is LGHNT and CDR2 is FRNRAP. This CDR3 comprises 15 residues. The ends were cut back, 5 bases at V and 4 bases at J, with 17 bases in the middle. The CDR3: CASGLKTGVRTEAFF. CDR3 sequence (DNA): TGTGCTAGTGGTCTAAAGACGGGAGTTCGCACTGAAGCTTTCTTT.

The chain links TRBV5-1 to TRBJ2-3, with 12 bases fitting TRBD2. Losses at the gene ends were 7 bases for V and 0 bases for J; bases not matched to a gene: 0. The CDR3 has 14 residues. The germline V gene has CDR1 SGHRS and CDR2 YFSETQ. CDR3 nucleotide sequence: TGCGCCAGCGGACTAGCGGGGAGCACAGATACGCAGTATTTT. It encodes CASGLAGSTDTQYF.

The chain couples TRBV27 to TRBJ2-7; the match to TRBD2 covers 7 bases. The CDR3 is made up of 13 amino acids. Germline trimming cut 2 bases from V and 3 bases from J; bases unmatched to any gene: 1. Germline lookup yields CDR1 MNHEY and CDR2 SMNVEV (reference sequence). DNA of the CDR3: TGTGCCAGCAGTTTAGAGCGGGGCTACGAGCAGTACTTC. Amino acid sequence: CASSLERGYEQYF.

This rearrangement joins TRBV4-3 to TRBJ1-1, with a weak D call TRBD1 (5 bases). CDR1 is LGHNA and CDR2 is YSLEER in the germline V gene. Between the trimmed V and J ends, which lost 3 bases and 1 base, there was a span of 9 bases. The CDR3 consists of 14 residues. The CDR3 nucleotides are TGCGCCAGCAGCCAGGACAAGGGGAACACTGAAGCTTTCTTT. It is translated as CASSQDKGNTEAFF.

This clone came up a few times. For the CDR3, the DNA is TGCGCCAGCAGCTTATTCGGGGGACGTGAGCAGTTCTTC. This codes for CASSLFGGREQFF. The V call is TRBV5-1, the J call TRBJ2-1; tentatively, D is TRBD2 (6 bases). Germline lookup yields CDR1 SGHRS and CDR2 YFSETQ. V lost 2 bases to trimming and J lost 9 bases, with 12 bases between them. There are 13 residues in the CDR3.

In the case of this clone: At one boundary the junction diverges from the germline segment, which might be a read error. The rearrangement links TRBV25-1 to TRBJ1-1; D possibly corresponds to TRBD1 (6 bases). The CDR3 covers 15 residues. CDR1 and CDR2 (germline): MGHDK, SYGVNS. CDR3 DNA sequence: TGTGCCAGCAGTGAACCCGGCGCGGGGGGCACTGAATCTTTCTTT. It encodes CASSEPGAGGTESFF.

The chain is built from TRBV9 and TRBJ1-1, with TRBD1 matching over 10 bases. V was pared by 0 bases and J by 3 bases, with 5 bases of the junction left unmatched. Germline lookup yields CDR1 SGDLS and CDR2 YYNGEE. CDR3 length: 16 residues. The CDR3 is CASSVVGQGSYTEAFF. CDR3 sequence (DNA): TGTGCCAGCAGCGTAGTGGGACAGGGGTCCTACACTGAAGCTTTCTTT. The full variable domain, in which reference TRBV9 and TRBJ1-1 provide the parts outside the CDR3, is DSGVTQTPKHLITATGQRVTLRCSPRSGDLSVYWYQQSLDQGLQFLIQYYNGEERAKGNILERFSAQQFPDLHSELNLSSLELGDSALYFCASSVVGQGSYTEAFFGQGTRLTVV.

The rearrangement uses TRBV10-3 and TRBJ2-1; 10 nucleotides line up with TRBD2. Looked up from germline, CDR1 is ENHRY and CDR2 is SYGVKD. The CDR3 is made up of 16 amino acids. The V segment lost 6 bases and the J segment 1 base; nucleotides outside the gene matches: 6. DNA of the CDR3: TGTGCCATCAGGGAGCGGGGGGGCAGATCCTACAATGAGCAGTTCTTC. As protein: CAIRERGGRSYNEQFF.

The chain employs TRBV30 and TRBJ2-5, with D perhaps TRBD1 (6 bases). Germline V gene lookup returns CDR1 GTSNPN and CDR2 SVGIG (reference sequence). Trimming left V 1 base short and J 11 bases short, with 14 bases between. The CDR3 has 12 amino acids. DNA for the CDR3: TGTGCCTGGAGTGGGACGCAACAGGGTCAGTACTTC. This translates into CAWSGTQQGQYF.

This sequence joins TRBV6-1 and TRBJ1-1; D remains unclear. Germline-derived CDR1 and CDR2 are MNHNS and SASEGT. V dropped 6 bases and J dropped 0 bases, with 14 bases sitting between them. The CDR3 spans 15 residues. The CDR3 reads CASRAKTEVNTEAFF. Written as DNA, the CDR3 is TGTGCCAGCAGGGCTAAGACGGAGGTGAACACTGAAGCTTTCTTT.

This chain connects TRBV6-5 to TRBJ1-6, with D hard to call. Trimming took off 3 bases at V and 8 bases at J, with 8 bases between the two ends. The germline V gene has CDR1 MNHEY and CDR2 SVGAGI. This CDR3 comprises 13 residues. In nucleotides, the CDR3 is TGTGCCAGCAGTTATCTGGAGCATTCACCCCTCCACTTT. The encoded protein is CASSYLEHSPLHF.

The chain recombines TRBV19 with TRBJ2-7; 7 bases line up with TRBD1. This CDR3 comprises 13 residues. Germline CDR1 is LNHDA and CDR2 is SQIVND (reference sequence). The junction had 2 bases not matched to a gene; V was cut back by 5 bases and J by 1 base. The CDR3 nucleotides read TGTGCCAGTAGTTGGACAGGATCCTACGAGCAGTACTTC. Protein sequence: CASSWTGSYEQYF. Together with reference TRBV19 and TRBJ2-7, the CDR3 gives the full variable domain: DGGITQSPKYLFRKEGQNVTLSCEQNLNHDAMYWYRQDPGQGLRLIYYSQIVNDFQKGDIAEGYSVSREKKESFPLTVTSAQKNPTAFYLCASSWTGSYEQYFGPGTRLTVT.

This rearrangement joins TRBV9 to TRBJ2-3; 9 nucleotides align to TRBD2. Germline assignment: CDR1 SGDLS and CDR2 YYNGEE. The CDR3 is 14 amino acids. V shed 5 bases, J shed 6 bases, and the junction held 7 bases outside the gene matches. The chain's CDR3 is CASRDLTSGDTQYF. In DNA, the CDR3 is TGTGCCAGCAGAGACCTCACTAGCGGGGATACGCAGTATTTT.

The V gene is TRBV15, the J gene TRBJ2-1, with TRBD1 identical over 10 bases. This CDR3 has 14 residues. In germline, CDR1 is LNHNV, CDR2 YYDKDF (reference sequence). Trimming removed 7 bases from V and 4 bases from J; junction bases left unmatched: 4. CDR3 nucleotide sequence: TGTGCCACCACGAGACAGGGGGCTTACAATGAGCAGTTCTTC. Translating gives CATTRQGAYNEQFF.

The chain recombines TRBV18 with TRBJ2-2; no firm D call. The CDR3 is 13 residues long. Germline CDR1 is KGHSH and CDR2 is LQKENI. V lost 0 bases and J lost 3, with 2 bases in between. This CDR3 reads CASSPPDTGELFF. CDR3 sequence (DNA): TGTGCCAGCTCACCACCCGACACCGGGGAGCTGTTTTTT.

CDR3 loop: CASSLTGSSGEQYF. DNA for the CDR3: TGTGCCAGCAGCTTGACAGGGAGTTCGGGCGAGCAGTACTTC. The chain links TRBV5-6 to TRBJ2-7; D is perhaps TRBD1 (6 bases). The CDR3 covers 14 residues. With 1 base removed from V and 6 bases from J, the gap between germline ends came to 14 bases. Germline CDR1 is SGHDT and CDR2 is YYEEEE.

This chain connects TRBV19 to TRBJ1-5; D perhaps matches TRBD1 (6 bases). Looked up from germline, CDR1 is LNHDA and CDR2 is SQIVND (reference sequence). The CDR3 extends over 19 amino acids. V was pared by 4 bases and J by 0 bases, with 22 bases between. For the CDR3, the DNA is TGTGCCAGTAGTAGCATCGGGACATCCAGGTTCTATAGCAATCAGCCCCAGCATTTT. It translates to CASSSIGTSRFYSNQPQHF.

The V and J genes are TRBV7-2 and TRBJ1-5; TRBD1 is a possible D gene (6 bases). V gave up 5 bases and J gave up 3 bases, with 11 bases separating them. This CDR3 is built from 14 residues. Germline CDR1 and CDR2: SGHTA and FQGNSA. The CDR3 loop reads CASSHGGLNQPQHF. The CDR3, as DNA: TGTGCCAGCAGCCACGGGGGGCTCAATCAGCCCCAGCATTTT.